The sequence of this TCR beta chain was determined in a study of blood T cells in healthy people across ages. The CDR3 is made up of 16 amino acids. V was clipped by 2 bases and J by 4 bases; unmatched bases: 4. CDR1 is SGHDT, CDR2 YYEEEE, per germline. Next came a second PCR, run for about 7 to 12 cycles, which used a sample-barcoded 5' primer along with a J-beta primer mix. Each of the cDNA molecules was tagged by a template-switch adaptor with 12 random nucleotides. TCRdb recomputed calls from the 5' RACE reads with MiXCR, one row per CDR3 protein. Here the sample spans more than 750,000 distinct CDR3 sequences, under 35% being singletons. The data also belong to a second study, concerning T cells of mothers and their children. This second report adds: For unrelated pairs as for related ones, thymic selection shapes TCR recombination output similarly. Compared with unrelated pairs, related mother-child pairs had slightly higher, non-significant overlap.

The chain links TRBV5-6 to TRBJ1-4; 11 nucleotides align to TRBD1. This TCR was recovered from a woman between 40 and 55 years old in good health. The sequenced sample consisted of blood. CDR3: CASSLPGTGGNEKLFF. CDR3 sequence (DNA): TGTGCCAGCAGCTTACCCGGGACAGGGGGTAATGAAAAACTGTTTTTT.